This T cell receptor (beta chain) was captured in a study of T cell repertoires in cytomegalovirus infection. With respect to this clonotype: Its antigen is undetermined.

The germline V gene encodes CDR1 DFQATT and CDR2 SNEGSKA (reference sequence). The CDR3 contains 15 residues. The trim removed 3 bases at V and 8 bases at J, leaving 9 bases unmatched. TCRdb reprocessed the reads with MiXCR, giving one entry per CDR3 protein. The table has roughly 150,000 distinct CDR3 sequences, 30% to 40% seen once. The rearrangement uses TRBV20-1 and TRBJ1-6, with TRBD1 matching over 8 bases. The receptor was isolated from a human donor in good health (CMV status not recorded). Some clones in this sample may be carry-over from other donors' samples. The material sequenced was CD8+ T cells from cultured PBMCs, taken from culture after CMV antigen stimulation. The CDR3 loop is CSARGSDRVDSPLHF. For the CDR3, the DNA is TGCAGTGCTAGGGGTTCGGACAGGGTCGATTCACCCCTCCACTTT.